This entry lists 7 T cell receptor beta chains sequenced from one sample in a study of blood T cell repertoires in COVID-19 (TCRdb year 2020). Library method: the immunoSEQ multiplex PCR assay. TCRdb carries this immuneACCESS record with in-frame sequences only. Its versions omit some clonotypes, under half of them owing to an unresolved V gene in the studies checked, with the rest unexplained. The sample table shows a few hundred thousand clones, and 80% are seen once. Jointly, the top ten make up roughly 6.7% of the sample. Material: peripheral blood. The receptor source for this set is a woman between 65 and 79 years old with acute or convalescent COVID-19.

The V gene is TRBV15, the J gene TRBJ2-3, with 7 bases lining up with TRBD2. The junction had 7 bases not matched to a gene; V was cut back by 9 bases and J by 4 bases. The CDR3 is 13 amino acids. Germline lookup yields CDR1 LNHNV and CDR2 YYDKDF (reference sequence). CDR3 DNA: TGTGCCACTCGATTTAGCGGGTCAGATACGCAGTATTTT. It translates to CATRFSGSDTQYF.

This clone was seen once. V is TRBV2 and J is TRBJ2-7; D is possibly TRBD1 (6 bases). Trimming removed 7 bases at V and 6 bases at J, with 16 bases between. Germline V CDR1 and CDR2: SNHLY, FYNNEI. This CDR3 region has 13 residues. CDR3 coding DNA: TGTGCCAGCACGAAAGCAGGGGTTGGCGAGCAGTACGTC. It specifies CASTKAGVGEQYV.

The chain links TRBV6-2 or TRBV6-3 to TRBJ2-7; D remains unclear. The CDR3 has 13 amino acids. V was pared by 2 bases and J by 3 bases, with 8 bases between. The germline V gene encodes CDR1 MNHEY and CDR2 SVGEGT. The CDR3 region has the DNA TGTGCCAGCAGTTACGGGCAGCACTACGAGCAGTACTTC. Translating gives CASSYGQHYEQYF.

Only a few counts were recorded for this clone. This chain connects TRBV7-7 to TRBJ2-5; 9 positions agree with TRBD1. Per the germline V gene, CDR1 is SSHAT and CDR2 is FNYEAQ (reference sequence). The ends lost 4 bases at V and 5 bases at J; junction bases unmatched: 17. This CDR3 comprises 18 residues. The CDR3 sequence is CASSSPGTGKGLQETQYF. The CDR3 DNA is TGTGCCAGCAGCTCCCCCGGGACAGGGAAGGGCCTACAGGAGACCCAGTACTTC.

This sequence joins TRBV18 and TRBJ2-3; 9 bases are a match to TRBD2. The trim removed 2 bases at V and 6 bases at J, leaving 9 bases unmatched. Germline values: CDR1 KGHSH, CDR2 LQKENI. This CDR3 contains 16 residues. CDR3 DNA sequence: TGTGCCAGCTCACCATTTAGCGGGGGACTTGGCGATACGCAGTATTTT. Protein sequence: CASSPFSGGLGDTQYF.

The chain joins TRBV5-6 to TRBJ2-7; 8 bases match TRBD2. CDR3 length equals 13 residues. V shed 2 bases, J shed 10 bases, and the junction held 8 bases outside the gene matches. The germline V gene has CDR1 SGHDT and CDR2 YYEEEE. The CDR3 bases are TGTGCCAGCAGCTTTATTACGGGGGGGCGACAGTACTTC. Translation: CASSFITGGRQYF.

The CDR3 DNA is TGTGCCAGCAGTGAGCAATCACAGGGGAGCTCGCAGTATTTT. It encodes CASSEQSQGSSQYF. The chain employs TRBV6-4 and TRBJ2-3; 7 bases fit TRBD1. Germline V gene data show CDR1 as MRHNA and CDR2 as SNTAGT. V trimming: 3 bases; J trimming: 10 bases; junction bases outside the gene matches: 10. The CDR3 is 14 amino acids.